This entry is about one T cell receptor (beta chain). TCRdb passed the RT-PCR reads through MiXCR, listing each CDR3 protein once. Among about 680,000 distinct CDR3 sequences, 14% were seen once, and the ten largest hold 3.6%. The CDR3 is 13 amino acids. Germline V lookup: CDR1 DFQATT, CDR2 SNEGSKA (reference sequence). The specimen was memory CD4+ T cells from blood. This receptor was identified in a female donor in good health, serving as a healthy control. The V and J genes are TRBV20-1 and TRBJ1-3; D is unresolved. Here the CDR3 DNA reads TGCAGCCCTTATGAGCCGTTCGGAAACACCATATATTTT. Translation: CSPYEPFGNTIYF.